Below, 29 T cell receptor beta chains from the same sample are listed, as sequenced in a study of Graves' ophthalmopathy and Graves' hyperthyroidism. The TCR beta CDR3 regions underwent amplification from RNA transcripts. Amplification began with first-round RT-PCR using HTBI primers, then second-round multiplex PCR was performed. TCRdb used MiXCR to reprocess the multiplex PCR reads, holding one entry per CDR3 protein. This table has 600,000 to 700,000 distinct CDR3 sequences, about two fifths appearing once. The source material was peripheral blood. These receptors were obtained from an adult man with Graves' ophthalmopathy.

The chain carries TRBV24-1 and TRBJ1-5, with a tentative D call TRBD1 (6 bases). Germline-derived CDR1 and CDR2 are KGHDR and SFDVKD. V dropped 4 bases and J dropped 11 bases, with 20 bases sitting between them. This CDR3 is 15 amino acids long. The CDR3 region is CATSDREGTQETQHF. Written as DNA, the CDR3 is TGTGCCACCAGTGACCGCGAAGGGACACAAGAGACCCAGCATTTT.

This clonotype was recorded many times. V is TRBV29-1 and J is TRBJ2-7; D is perhaps TRBD2 (6 bases). This CDR3 is built from 13 residues. Deletions cut 7 bases from V and 2 bases from J, with 15 bases between. The V gene's germline CDR1 is SQVTM and CDR2 ANQGSEA. CDR3 region: CSGAGRTTYEQYF. DNA for the CDR3: TGCAGCGGTGCGGGACGGACAACCTACGAGCAGTACTTC.

This chain uses TRBV29-1 with TRBJ2-5, with D tentatively TRBD2 (6 bases). Germline V CDR1 and CDR2: SQVTM, ANQGSEA. Trimming cost V 3 bases and J 5 bases, with 22 bases left between them. This CDR3 is 16 amino acids long. CDR3 in amino acids: CSVDGSGGQGAETQYF. For the CDR3, the DNA is TGCAGCGTTGATGGAAGCGGAGGGCAGGGCGCGGAGACCCAGTACTTC. The full variable domain, rest sourced from reference TRBV29-1 and TRBJ2-5, is SAVISQKPSRDICQRGTSLTIQCQVDSQVTMMFWYRQQPGQSLTLIATANQGSEATYESGFVIDKFPISRPNLTFSTLTVSNMSPEDSSIYLCSVDGSGGQGAETQYFGPGTRLLVL.

In regard to this clonotype: This may be a read error, as it is one base from a much larger clone. The rearrangement links TRBV7-9 to TRBJ2-7, with 7 bases aligning to TRBD1. The germline gives CDR1 SEHNR, CDR2 FQNEAQ (reference sequence). This CDR3 is built from 13 residues. The CDR3 is CAGSAQGTYEQYF. In nucleotides, the CDR3 is TGCGCCGGCAGCGCACAGGGGACCTACGAGCAGTACTTC.

The rearrangement joins TRBV29-1 to TRBJ1-2; maybe TRBD1 (5 bases). The CDR3 runs to 12 residues. The V and J ends lost 3 bases and 4 bases respectively, with 9 bases between them. Germline values: CDR1 SQVTM, CDR2 ANQGSEA. As DNA, the CDR3 is TGCAGCGTTGATGGGCAGGGCTATGGCTACACCTTC. Encoded protein: CSVDGQGYGYTF. Variable domain in full (rest from reference TRBV29-1 and TRBJ1-2): SAVISQKPSRDICQRGTSLTIQCQVDSQVTMMFWYRQQPGQSLTLIATANQGSEATYESGFVIDKFPISRPNLTFSTLTVSNMSPEDSSIYLCSVDGQGYGYTFGSGTRLTVV.

This clonotype has ten or more counts. The CDR3 is CASRTGQGVGEQYF. The CDR3 coding sequence is TGTGCCAGCAGGACGGGACAGGGAGTCGGCGAGCAGTACTTC. V is TRBV11-2 and J is TRBJ2-7; 9 nucleotides agree with TRBD1. The CDR3 is made up of 14 amino acids. The V gene end was trimmed by 6 bases and the J gene end by 6 bases; junction bases not matched to a gene: 9. CDR1 SGHAT and CDR2 FQNNGV come from the germline V gene.

Of note for this clonotype: Possible read error: a much larger clone is one base away. The rearrangement links TRBV11-1 to TRBJ2-7; a weak D match, TRBD1 (6 bases). Trimming cost V 1 base and J 6 bases, with 16 bases left between them. This CDR3 comprises 15 residues. The germline gives CDR1 SGHAT, CDR2 FQDESV (reference sequence). The CDR3 bases are TGTGCCAGCAGCTTAGGTAGGGACAATCCCTGCGAGCAGTACTTC. Translating it yields CASSLGRDNPCEQYF.

In its sample, this clonotype was seen many times. The rearrangement uses TRBV7-2 and TRBJ1-5, with unresolved D. The length of the CDR3 is 14 residues. V lost 1 base, J lost 7 bases, and 11 bases lay in between. CDR1 is SGHTA and CDR2 is FQGNSA in the germline V gene. This CDR3 reads CASSLEVFGQPQHF. CDR3 nucleotide sequence: TGTGCCAGCAGCTTAGAGGTGTTCGGGCAGCCCCAGCATTTT.

The V gene is TRBV2, the J gene TRBJ2-5; no clear D gene. This CDR3 region has 15 residues. V lost 5 bases and J lost 4, with 17 bases in between. Per the germline V gene, CDR1 is SNHLY and CDR2 is FYNNEI. The CDR3 region is CASSYPTWFLETQYF. CDR3 DNA: TGTGCCAGCAGTTACCCCACCTGGTTCCTAGAGACCCAGTACTTC.

The V gene is TRBV3-1, the J gene TRBJ2-7; 9 bases are a match to TRBD2. Trimming cost V 4 bases and J 6 bases; bases outside gene matches: 10. Per germline, CDR1 LGHDT and CDR2 YNNKEL (reference sequence). This CDR3 has 15 amino acids. CDR3 nucleotide sequence: TGTGCCAGCAGCCTCGGGTTAGCGGGAGACTCCGAGCAGTACTTC. Protein: CASSLGLAGDSEQYF.

The rearrangement uses TRBV30 and TRBJ1-5, with D possibly matching TRBD1 (6 bases). Germline CDR1 and CDR2: GTSNPN and SVGIG (reference sequence). The V and J ends lost 0 bases and 0 bases respectively, with 12 bases between them. The length of the CDR3 is 16 residues. The CDR3, as DNA: TGTGCCTGGAGTGTAGGGGGACCGCTTAGCAATCAGCCCCAGCATTTT. Amino acid sequence: CAWSVGGPLSNQPQHF.

This clonotype was found many times. V is TRBV14 and J is TRBJ1-6, with TRBD1 as a possible D gene (5 bases). V was trimmed by 0 bases and J by 8 bases, leaving 8 bases between them. Germline V gene lookup returns CDR1 SGHDN and CDR2 FVKESK. The CDR3 contains 14 residues. CDR3 nucleotide sequence: TGTGCCAGCAGCCAAGATGGGGGATATTCACCCCTCCACTTT. Encoded protein: CASSQDGGYSPLHF.

This clonotype has at least ten counts. This chain connects TRBV15 to TRBJ2-7; maybe TRBD1 (6 bases). V was pared by 1 base and J by 4 bases, with 14 bases between. The CDR3 is 15 amino acids. Germline V gene lookup returns CDR1 LNHNV and CDR2 YYDKDF (reference sequence). CDR3 nucleotides: TGTGCCACCAGCAGAGTAGGCAGGGGAGAATACGAGCAGTACTTC. Translated: CATSRVGRGEYEQYF.

The J gene is TRBJ1-2, the V gene TRBV25-1; D is perhaps TRBD1 (5 bases). The CDR3 has 12 amino acids. With 6 bases removed from V and 9 bases from J, the gap between germline ends came to 14 bases. The germline CDR1 and CDR2 sequences are MGHDK and SYGVNS. CDR3 DNA sequence: TGTGCCAGCAGCTCGCCAGGGAGTCGCTACACCTTC. This translates into CASSSPGSRYTF.

The V call is TRBV5-4, the J call TRBJ2-7, with 9 bases that match TRBD1. The trim removed 4 bases at V and 5 bases at J, leaving 4 bases unmatched. The CDR3 sequence is 13 residues long. Per germline, CDR1 SGHNT and CDR2 YYREEE (reference sequence). The CDR3 region is CASSTNRGHEQYF. The CDR3 coding sequence is TGTGCCAGCAGCACAAACAGGGGGCACGAGCAGTACTTC.

V and J are TRBV9 and TRBJ1-1; no clear D. Germline loops: CDR1 SGDLS, CDR2 YYNGEE. Trimming cost V 4 bases and J 4 bases, with 14 bases left between them. The CDR3 is made up of 14 amino acids. The CDR3 nucleotides read TGTGCCAGCAGCAAGGGTGGGGTTGGCACTGAAGCTTTCTTT. It encodes CASSKGGVGTEAFF.

The sample holds many counts of this clonotype. The chain links TRBV12-3 or TRBV12-4 to TRBJ1-2, with D possibly being TRBD1 (5 bases). Deletions cut 5 bases from V and 3 bases from J, with 10 bases between. The CDR3 is 13 amino acids. The CDR3 sequence is CASSGTEYYGYTF. Here the CDR3 DNA reads TGTGCCAGCAGTGGGACGGAATACTATGGCTACACCTTC.

The chain carries TRBV20-1 and TRBJ2-7; either TRBD1 or TRBD2 may fit D (5 bases each). The V end lost 2 bases, the J end lost 3 bases, and 11 bases lay between the germline ends. There are 13 residues in the CDR3. Germline values: CDR1 DFQATT, CDR2 SNEGSKA (reference sequence). CDR3: CSARRGRDYEQYF. DNA of the CDR3: TGCAGTGCTAGACGGGGCAGGGACTACGAGCAGTACTTC.

In this sample, this clonotype turned up once. V is TRBV7-4 and J is TRBJ1-3; D gene uncertain. The CDR3 consists of 15 residues. CDR1 is SGHVT and CDR2 is SQSDAQ in the germline V gene. Between the trimmed V and J ends, which lost 0 bases and 0 bases, there was a span of 6 bases. DNA of the CDR3: TGTGCCAGCAGCTTAGCCACGCTCTCTGGAAACACCATATATTTT. Protein: CASSLATLSGNTIYF.

Regarding this clonotype: A read error may explain this, as a much larger clone is one base away. The rearrangement links TRBV10-3 to TRBJ2-2; D unresolved. The CDR3 spans 14 residues. The germline gives CDR1 ENHRY, CDR2 SYGVKD. CDR3 sequence: CAIGESENTGELFF. CDR3 nucleotide sequence: TGTGCCATCGGTGAGTCGGAAAACACCGGGGAGCTGTTTTTT.

The chain uses TRBV4-3 and TRBJ1-2; 9 bases are shared with TRBD1. After removal of 0 bases from V and 2 bases from J, the junction contained 1 base not matched to a gene. The CDR3 loop spans 15 amino acids. Germline V lookup: CDR1 LGHNA, CDR2 YSLEER. The CDR3 DNA is TGCGCCAGCAGCCAAGATGGGACAGGGAACTATGGCTACACCTTC. It yields the protein CASSQDGTGNYGYTF.

Many counts were recorded for this clonotype. The chain's CDR3 is CASSLGPGHGNTIYF. CDR3 DNA: TGTGCCAGCAGCTTAGGCCCAGGCCACGGAAACACCATATATTTT. The rearrangement uses TRBV7-8 and TRBJ1-3; D call uncertain. The CDR3 covers 15 residues. CDR1 and CDR2 from the germline V gene are SGHVS and FQNEAQ. V was shortened by 1 base and J by 4 bases, with 11 bases between the two germline ends. The variable domain in full, with the rest retrieved from reference TRBV7-8 and TRBJ1-3, is GAGVSQSPRYKVAKRGQDVALRCDPISGHVSLFWYQQALGQGPEFLTYFQNEAQLDKSGLPSDRFFAERPEGSVSTLKIQRTQQEDSAVYLCASSLGPGHGNTIYFGEGSWLTVV.

This clonotype was observed at least ten times. The CDR3 region is CSVEDDRDTAYEQYF. Here the CDR3 DNA reads TGCAGCGTTGAAGATGACAGGGACACCGCGTACGAGCAGTACTTC. This chain connects TRBV29-1 to TRBJ2-7; 7 positions agree with TRBD1. CDR1 and CDR2 from the germline V gene are SQVTM and ANQGSEA. This CDR3 comprises 15 residues. The trim removed 0 bases at V and 4 bases at J, leaving 9 bases unmatched.

With respect to this clonotype: Given a much more abundant clone one base away, this may be a read error. V and J are TRBV20-1 and TRBJ2-7; D could derive from TRBD1 or TRBD2 (5 bases each). Trimming took off 6 bases at V and 3 bases at J, with 12 bases between the two ends. There are 12 residues in the CDR3. Germline values: CDR1 DFQATT, CDR2 SNEGSKA (reference sequence). The CDR3 reads CSARDQDYEQYF. The CDR3 nucleotides are TGCAGTGCACGGGACCAGGACTACGAGCAGTACTTC.

At least ten counts were recorded for this clonotype. The chain recombines TRBV7-9 with TRBJ2-7, with D uncertain. CDR3 length: 13 residues. Deletions cut 1 base from V and 2 bases from J, with 6 bases between. From germline, CDR1 is SEHNR and CDR2 FQNEAQ (reference sequence). The CDR3 DNA follows: TGTGCCAGCAGCTTAGAGGATACCTACGAGCAGTACTTC. Translation: CASSLEDTYEQYF.

This chain uses TRBV11-3 with TRBJ2-7; possible D gene TRBD1, 6 bases. The CDR3 extends over 16 amino acids. The germline gives CDR1 SGHNT, CDR2 YENEEA. V shed 5 bases and J shed 3 bases, with 20 bases lying between them. The CDR3 sequence: CASSPEVQGFFYEQYF. Here the CDR3 DNA reads TGTGCCAGCAGCCCAGAGGTCCAGGGGTTTTTCTACGAGCAGTACTTC.

As regards this clonotype: Germline is not matched at one junction end, which may reflect a read error. The chain carries TRBV7-2 and TRBJ2-7; 10 bases match TRBD2. Germline CDR1 reads SGHTA; CDR2 reads FQGNSA. The CDR3 has 15 residues. DNA of the CDR3: TGTGCCAGCAGCCCAACTAGCGGGGCATACTACGAACAGTACTTC. Translating gives CASSPTSGAYYEQYF.

Comment on this clonotype: The junction departs from the called germline gene at one end, perhaps through a read error. The chain couples TRBV6-1 to TRBJ2-7, with TRBD2 matching over 7 bases. The length of the CDR3 is 16 residues. CDR1 and CDR2 from the germline V gene are MNHNS and SASEGT. The chain's CDR3 is CASSRTSGSSSYERYF. The CDR3 coding sequence is TGTGCCAGCAGCCGGACTAGTGGGAGTAGTTCCTACGAGCGGTACTTC.

As regards this clonotype: The junction differs from germline at one of its ends, possibly a read error. This chain links TRBV10-3 with TRBJ2-7; TRBD2 agrees at 9 bases. CDR1 is ENHRY and CDR2 is SYGVKD in the germline V gene. The CDR3 is 15 residues long. In nucleotides, the CDR3 is TGTGCCAGCTCAGGCGGGGGGGCGAGCTCCTACGAGCAATACTTC. It specifies CASSGGGASSYEQYF.